Sequencing of this TCR beta chain was carried out in a study of control samples from healthy donors and cancer patients. CDR3 length: 15 amino acids. The V and J ends lost 2 bases and 9 bases, in that order; junction bases with no gene match: 4. CDR1 and CDR2 from the germline V gene are SGDLS and YYNGEE. Sequencing was performed with immunoSEQ multiplex PCR; in TCRdb, only in-frame clones are kept and a portion is missing. Of around 100,000 clones in the sample, about 92% were seen once. The sample comprised blood. The chain employs TRBV9 and TRBJ2-1; 14 positions agree with TRBD2. The clonotype originates from a woman aged 18 to 35 in good health. The CDR3 DNA sequence: TGTGCCAGCAGCGTGGGACTAGCGGGAGAAAGTGAGCAGTTCTTC. This codes for CASSVGLAGESEQFF.